The entry below gives a single T cell receptor (beta chain) sequence along with its context. Germline-derived CDR1 and CDR2 are SGDLS and YYNGEE. The CDR3 spans 14 residues. V lost 5 bases and J lost 1; bases outside the gene matches: 4. These data originate in a study of technical replicates of blood from a few donors. Produced via immunoSEQ multiplex PCR; TCRdb's table is partial and in-frame only. The sample lists roughly 50,000 clones; roughly 96% were seen once. The sample comprised PBMCs. The clonotype originates from a human donor in good health. Some clones in this sample may be carry-over from other donors' samples. The chain recombines TRBV9 with TRBJ1-1; 8 bases align to TRBD1. This chain's CDR3 is CASRDGQGNTEAFF. CDR3 nucleotide sequence: TGTGCCAGCAGGGACGGACAGGGGAACACTGAAGCTTTCTTT.